The clone carrying this TCR beta chain was counted once. What it binds is not known. This clone may be a read error of a much larger clone one base away. Molecular barcoded adaptors covering alpha/delta and beta/gamma chains were used on roughly 370 ng RNA. TCRdb processed the reads anew with MiXCR; each CDR3 protein has one entry. This sample yields 90,000 to 95,000 distinct CDR3 sequences, of which 20% to 25% are seen a single time; about an eighth belongs to the top ten. These data originate in a study of read filtering for tumor transcriptome and immune sequencing. As for the study in general: By R-ISS, stages I, II and III held about 8, 17 and 7 patients. RNA-seq yielded only roughly 75 to 1,300 TCR reads, IR-seq about 4.05 to 10.27 million. After DNase treatment, RNA was made into whole-transcriptome libraries.

Germline values: CDR1 SNHLY, CDR2 FYNNEI. The CDR3 spans 14 residues. General study findings and limits: The CD138-negative fraction was mixed bone marrow immune cells, not pure T cells.

The chain links TRBV2 to TRBJ1-1, with 8 bases matching TRBD1. This receptor was taken from a donor at least 40 years old with multiple myeloma. The sequencing input was a population of CD138-negative cells sorted from bone marrow. The CDR3 loop reads CAGRDRGLNTEAFF. Written as DNA, the CDR3 is TGTGCCGGCAGAGACAGGGGTTTGAACACTGAAGCTTTCTTT.